The rows below give T cell receptor beta chains drawn from one sample of a study of identical twins. TCRdb passed the 5' RACE reads through MiXCR, listing each CDR3 protein once. The table lists 500,000 to 650,000 distinct CDR3 sequences, about 20% of them singletons. Another study also made use of these data, one on yellow fever vaccine responses in identical twins.

The source material was CD4+ T cells sorted from blood. The receptor set was obtained from a woman between 18 and 29 years old in good health. Both conserved end residues are part of each CDR3. A D gene is named only where the DNA matches it firmly. The size field is filled for only some rows; it gives once, few, many or a size class.

>TRBD2|TRBV6-1|TRBJ2-7|.
CASFNRGGSRYEQYF
TGTGCCAGCTTCAACCGGGGCGGGAGTAGGTACGAGCAGTACTTC
>.|TRBV20-1|TRBJ2-3|.
CSAREFPSTDTQYF
TGCAGTGCTAGGGAGTTTCCTAGCACAGATACGCAGTATTTT
>.|TRBV12-3/TRBV12-4|TRBJ2-4|.
CASGLIVGIGGKNIQYF
TGTGCCAGCGGATTAATTGTGGGGATCGGAGGAAAAAACATTCAGTACTTC
>TRBD1|TRBV27|TRBJ2-7|once
CASSFRQGFYEQYF
TGTGCCAGCAGTTTCCGACAGGGGTTCTACGAGCAGTACTTC
>TRBD2|TRBV20-1|TRBJ2-3|.
CSAPRLAVGIDTQYF
TGCAGTGCTCCCCGACTAGCAGTCGGGATAGATACGCAGTATTTT
>.|TRBV6-2/TRBV6-3|TRBJ2-2|.
CASSNPGTGELFF
TGTGCCAGCAGTAACCCGGGCACCGGGGAGCTGTTTTTT
>.|TRBV12-3/TRBV12-4|TRBJ1-4|few
CASSPGRKGREKLFF
TGTGCCAGCAGCCCGGGACGTAAAGGGCGTGAAAAACTGTTTTTT
>.|TRBV12-3/TRBV12-4|TRBJ2-3|.
CASSLASDRRYF
TGTGCCAGCAGTTTGGCTAGCGACCGGAGGTATTTT
>TRBD2|TRBV18|TRBJ2-7|.
CASSPLNSLAEGSSYEQYF
TGTGCCAGCTCACCACTCAATTCCCTAGCGGAGGGGAGCTCCTACGAGCAGTACTTC
>TRBD2|TRBV12-3/TRBV12-4|TRBJ2-7|.
CASSSRTSFDEQYF
TGTGCCAGCAGTTCGAGGACTAGCTTCGACGAGCAGTACTTC
>.|TRBV18|TRBJ2-5|.
CASSPRDTPVLRTQYF
TGTGCCAGCTCACCGAGGGACACTCCGGTATTAAGGACCCAGTACTTC
>.|TRBV6-6|TRBJ1-1|few
CASSYKTGRAFF
TGTGCCAGCAGTTACAAAACAGGGAGAGCTTTCTTT
>.|TRBV4-2|TRBJ1-2|few
CASSQEKGYYGYTF
TGTGCCAGCAGCCAAGAAAAGGGATACTATGGCTACACCTTC
>.|TRBV20-1|TRBJ2-6|few
CSARPSVNSGANVLTF
TGCAGTGCCCGCCCTAGCGTAAACTCTGGGGCCAACGTCCTGACTTTC
>TRBD2|TRBV7-6|TRBJ2-1|few
CASSLDPPVWGGYNEQFF
TGTGCCAGCAGCTTAGATCCCCCTGTTTGGGGGGGCTACAATGAGCAGTTCTTC
>.|TRBV7-2|TRBJ1-2|many
CASSHTGNLDSYGYTF
TGTGCCAGCAGCCACACGGGGAACTTGGACTCCTATGGCTACACCTTC
>.|TRBV4-1|TRBJ2-6|.
CASSQFSAVPYSGANVLTF
TGCGCCAGCAGCCAATTCTCGGCAGTCCCCTACTCTGGGGCCAACGTCCTGACTTTC
>.|TRBV19|TRBJ2-1|many
CASIRGGTNEQFF
TGTGCCAGTATTCGGGGCGGCACCAATGAGCAGTTCTTC
>.|TRBV20-1|TRBJ2-2|few
CSARAGANTGELFF
TGCAGTGCTAGAGCGGGGGCGAACACCGGGGAGCTGTTTTTT
>.|TRBV29-1|TRBJ2-1|.
CSVMRERGYNEQFF
TGCAGCGTTATGCGGGAGAGGGGGTACAATGAGCAGTTCTTC
>.|TRBV11-2|TRBJ1-3|.
CASKIGDGGGNTIYF
TGTGCCAGCAAAATTGGGGACGGCGGTGGAAACACCATATATTTT
>.|TRBV7-9|TRBJ2-3|few
CATRSKADTGGGTQYF
TGTGCCACTAGATCCAAAGCTGACACGGGTGGTGGTACGCAGTATTTT
>TRBD2|TRBV4-1|TRBJ2-2|few
CASSHTGTSGYTGELFF
TGCGCCAGCAGCCATACCGGGACTAGCGGCTACACCGGGGAGCTGTTTTTT
>.|TRBV2|TRBJ1-2|few
CASWGQNGYTF
TGTGCCAGCTGGGGACAAAATGGCTACACCTTC
>TRBD2|TRBV10-2|TRBJ2-1|once
CASNSGTSGRAFEQFF
TGCGCCAGCAATTCCGGGACTAGCGGGAGGGCCTTCGAGCAGTTCTTC
>.|TRBV10-3|TRBJ1-1|.
CAISEDRSNTEAFF
TGTGCCATCAGTGAAGACAGGTCGAACACTGAAGCTTTCTTT
>TRBD2|TRBV6-5|TRBJ2-1|.
CASSSVLAAKYNEQFF
TGTGCCAGCAGTTCCGTACTAGCGGCGAAGTACAATGAGCAGTTCTTC
>.|TRBV19|TRBJ2-5|.
CASSIVMKETQYF
TGTGCCAGTAGTATTGTCATGAAAGAGACCCAGTACTTC
>.|TRBV5-1|TRBJ2-1|few
CASSSFGDNEQFF
TGCGCCAGCAGCTCATTCGGAGACAATGAGCAGTTCTTC
>.|TRBV11-2|TRBJ2-1|.
CASRGPGLGSSEQFF
TGTGCCAGCAGGGGGCCGGGACTGGGCTCCTCAGAGCAGTTCTTC
>TRBD1|TRBV6-1|TRBJ1-1|.
CASSADRVTEAFF
TGTGCCAGCAGTGCGGACAGGGTGACTGAAGCTTTCTTT
>.|TRBV28|TRBJ2-4|.
CASSWYRRTKNIQYF
TGTGCCAGCAGTTGGTACAGGAGGACTAAAAACATTCAGTACTTC
>TRBD2|TRBV28|TRBJ2-4|.
CASSLIAGAAAKNIQYF
TGTGCCAGCAGTTTAATAGCGGGAGCCGCGGCCAAAAACATTCAGTACTTC
>.|TRBV15|TRBJ2-2|.
CATSRESGLNTGELFF
TGTGCCACCAGCAGAGAATCGGGCCTGAACACCGGGGAGCTGTTTTTT
>.|TRBV19|TRBJ2-2|few
CASLQSTGELFF
TGTGCCAGCTTACAGTCCACCGGGGAGCTGTTTTTT
>TRBD1|TRBV3-1|TRBJ2-7|.
CASRLGPGTDYYEQYF
TGTGCCAGCAGGCTTGGACCCGGGACAGATTATTACGAGCAGTACTTC
>TRBD1|TRBV28|TRBJ1-2|.
CASSYRDRVSRGYTF
TGTGCCAGCAGTTACCGGGACAGGGTTTCTAGGGGCTACACCTTC